The clone carrying this TCR beta chain was seen more than once but under ten times. TCRdb processed the 5' RACE reads anew with MiXCR; each CDR3 protein has one entry. The sample has some 250,000 distinct CDR3 sequences, about 3.9% seen once. The data belong to a study of T cells after yellow fever vaccination. The source is a man between 18 and 35 years old who received the YFV17D yellow fever vaccine. This specimen was PBMCs, taken 15 days after the yellow fever booster vaccination.

The chain's CDR3 is CASTPQGAGETQYF. The DNA for the CDR3 is TGTGCCAGCACCCCACAGGGGGCGGGAGAGACCCAGTACTTC. The rearrangement joins TRBV11-2 to TRBJ2-5; 9 nucleotides line up with TRBD1. CDR1 and CDR2 from the germline V gene are SGHAT and FQNNGV. This CDR3 has 14 amino acids. The V segment lost 7 bases and the J segment 4 bases; nucleotides outside the gene matches: 7. Full variable domain (remainder filled in from reference TRBV11-2 and TRBJ2-5): EAGVAQSPRYKIIEKRQSVAFWCNPISGHATLYWYQQILGQGPKLLIQFQNNGVVDDSQLPKDRFSAERLKGVDSTLKIQPAKLEDSAVYLCASTPQGAGETQYFGPGTRLLVL.